One T cell receptor beta chain is described in this entry. One junction end does not reproduce the germline sequence, and a read error may be involved. The data derive from a study of identical twins. Germline loops: CDR1 SSHAT, CDR2 FNYEAQ (reference sequence). CDR3 length: 13 residues. TCRdb used MiXCR to reprocess the 5' RACE reads, holding one entry per CDR3 protein. The table records some 190,000 distinct CDR3 sequences, about 16% of them present only once. This sample was shared with a second study, whose subject was T cells expressing NK-cell markers. That study reports: According to the study, TCR beta repertoires originated from sorted CD3+CD56+NKG2C+, CD3+CD56+NKG2C- and CD3+CD56-NKG2C+ T cells.

V usage is TRBV7-7 and J usage is TRBJ2-7; 8 nucleotides agree with TRBD1. Sequencing was carried out using CD8+ T cells sorted from blood. The TCR originated in a woman aged 18-29 years in good health. DNA of the CDR3: TGTGCTAGCAGCTTAGGGACAGGCTACGAGCAGTACTTC. The encoded protein is CASSLGTGYEQYF.